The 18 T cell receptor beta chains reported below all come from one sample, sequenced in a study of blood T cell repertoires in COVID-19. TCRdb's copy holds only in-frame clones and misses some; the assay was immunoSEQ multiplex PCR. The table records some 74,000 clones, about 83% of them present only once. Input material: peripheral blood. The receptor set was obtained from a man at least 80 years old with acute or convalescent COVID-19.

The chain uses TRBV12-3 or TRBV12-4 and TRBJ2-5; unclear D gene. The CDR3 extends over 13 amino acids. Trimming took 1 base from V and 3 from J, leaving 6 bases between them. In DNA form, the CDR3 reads TGTGCCAGCAGTTTAGGCGAGAAAGAGACCCAGTACTTC. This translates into CASSLGEKETQYF.

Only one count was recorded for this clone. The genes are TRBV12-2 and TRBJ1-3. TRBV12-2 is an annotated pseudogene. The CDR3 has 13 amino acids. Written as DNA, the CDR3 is TGTGCAAGTCGCTCACTGCTCTACAACACCATATATTTT. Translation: CASRSLLYNTIYF.

The CDR3 spells CASSLPTQGVNTEAFF. The CDR3 region has the DNA TGTGCCAGCAGTTTGCCTACACAGGGGGTGAACACTGAAGCTTTCTTT. The V and J genes are TRBV28 and TRBJ1-1; 8 bases align to TRBD1. The CDR3 has 16 residues. Germline CDR1 reads MDHEN; CDR2 reads SYDVKM. Trimming took 3 bases from V and 0 from J; bases not matched to a gene: 6.

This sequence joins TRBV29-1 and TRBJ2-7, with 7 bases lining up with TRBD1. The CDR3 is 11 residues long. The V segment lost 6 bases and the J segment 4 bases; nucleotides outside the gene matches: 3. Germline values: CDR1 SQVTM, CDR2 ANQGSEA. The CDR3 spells CSVRDSYEQYF. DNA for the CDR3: TGCAGCGTCCGGGACAGTTACGAGCAGTACTTC.

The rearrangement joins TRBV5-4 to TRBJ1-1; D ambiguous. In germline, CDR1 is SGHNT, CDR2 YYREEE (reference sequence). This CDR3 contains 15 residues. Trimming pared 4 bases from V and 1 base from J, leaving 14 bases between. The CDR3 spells CASSRKEAPNTEAFF. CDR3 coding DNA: TGTGCCAGCAGCCGGAAGGAGGCCCCGAACACTGAAGCTTTCTTT.

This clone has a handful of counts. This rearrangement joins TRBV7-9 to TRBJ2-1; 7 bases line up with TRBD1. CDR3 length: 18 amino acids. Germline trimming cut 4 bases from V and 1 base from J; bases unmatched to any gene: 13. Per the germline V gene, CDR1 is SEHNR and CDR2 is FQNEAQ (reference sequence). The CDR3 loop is CASSSEQGTSGSYNEQFF. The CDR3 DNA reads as TGTGCCAGCAGCTCCGAACAGGGGACCTCCGGTTCCTACAATGAGCAGTTCTTC.

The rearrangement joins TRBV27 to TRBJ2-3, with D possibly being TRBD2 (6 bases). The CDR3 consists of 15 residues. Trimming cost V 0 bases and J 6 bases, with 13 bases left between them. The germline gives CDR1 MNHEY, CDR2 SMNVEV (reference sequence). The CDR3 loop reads CASSLSRRARDTQYF. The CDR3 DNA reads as TGTGCCAGCAGTTTATCGCGGAGGGCCAGGGATACGCAGTATTTT.

CDR3 DNA: TGTGCCAGCAGCCCCCATCGACAGGCTTCAGGAAACACCATATATTTT. It is translated as CASSPHRQASGNTIYF. This chain joins TRBV7-9 and TRBJ1-3; possible D gene TRBD1, 6 bases. The length of the CDR3 is 16 residues. The V gene lost 5 bases and the J gene lost 4 bases, with 18 bases spanning the gap. Germline V gene sequence: CDR1 SEHNR, CDR2 FQNEAQ (reference sequence).

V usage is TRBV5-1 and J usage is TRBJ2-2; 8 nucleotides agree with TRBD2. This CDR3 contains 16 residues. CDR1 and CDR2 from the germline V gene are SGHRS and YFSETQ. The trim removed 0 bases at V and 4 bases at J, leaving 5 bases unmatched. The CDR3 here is CASSLAGTSFTGELFF. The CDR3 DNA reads TGCGCCAGCAGCTTGGCCGGGACTAGTTTCACCGGGGAGCTGTTTTTT.

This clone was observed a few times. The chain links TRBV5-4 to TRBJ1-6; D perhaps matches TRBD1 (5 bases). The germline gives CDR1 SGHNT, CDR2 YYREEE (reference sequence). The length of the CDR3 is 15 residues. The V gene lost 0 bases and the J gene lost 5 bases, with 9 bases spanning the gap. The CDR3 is CASSLVQGDNSPLHF. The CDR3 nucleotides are TGTGCCAGCAGCTTGGTGCAGGGCGATAATTCACCCCTCCACTTT. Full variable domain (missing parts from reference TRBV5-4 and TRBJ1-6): ETGVTQSPTHLIKTRGQQVTLRCSSQSGHNTVSWYQQALGQGPQFIFQYYREEENGRGNFPPRFSGLQFPNYSSELNVNALELDDSALYLCASSLVQGDNSPLHFGNGTRLTVT.

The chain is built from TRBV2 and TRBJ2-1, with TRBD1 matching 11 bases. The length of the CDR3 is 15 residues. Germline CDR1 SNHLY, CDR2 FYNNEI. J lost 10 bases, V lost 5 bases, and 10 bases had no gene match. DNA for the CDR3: TGTGCCAGCAGTACCCAAGGGACAGGGGGGTCCGAGCAGTTCTTC. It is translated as CASSTQGTGGSEQFF.

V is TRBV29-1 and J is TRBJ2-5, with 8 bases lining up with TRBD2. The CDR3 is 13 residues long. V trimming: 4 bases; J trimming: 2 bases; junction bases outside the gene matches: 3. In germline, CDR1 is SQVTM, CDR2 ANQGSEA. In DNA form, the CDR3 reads TGCAGCGTTGCCACTAGCGGACAAGAGACCCAGTACTTC. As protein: CSVATSGQETQYF.

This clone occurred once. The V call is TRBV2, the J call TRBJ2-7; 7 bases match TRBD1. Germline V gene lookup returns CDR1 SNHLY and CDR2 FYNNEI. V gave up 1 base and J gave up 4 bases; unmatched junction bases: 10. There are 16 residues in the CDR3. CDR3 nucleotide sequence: TGTGCCAGCAGTGAAGAAGCCTCGTACAGGGGTTACGAGCAGTACTTC. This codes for CASSEEASYRGYEQYF. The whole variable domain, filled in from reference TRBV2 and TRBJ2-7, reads EPEVTQTPSHQVTQMGQEVILRCVPISNHLYFYWYRQILGQKVEFLVSFYNNEISEKSEIFDDQFSVERPDGSNFTLKIRSTKLEDSAMYFCASSEEASYRGYEQYFGPGTRLTVT.

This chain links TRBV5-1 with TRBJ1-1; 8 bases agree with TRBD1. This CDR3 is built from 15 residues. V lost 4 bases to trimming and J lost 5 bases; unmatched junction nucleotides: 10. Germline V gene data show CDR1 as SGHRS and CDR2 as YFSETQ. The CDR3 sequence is CASSANGQGRTEAFF. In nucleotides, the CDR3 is TGCGCCAGCAGCGCGAATGGACAGGGTCGGACTGAAGCTTTCTTT.

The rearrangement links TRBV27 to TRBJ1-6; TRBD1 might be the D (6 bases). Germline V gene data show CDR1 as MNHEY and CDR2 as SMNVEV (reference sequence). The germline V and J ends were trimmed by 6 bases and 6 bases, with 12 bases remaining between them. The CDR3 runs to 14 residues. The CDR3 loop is CASRIRDINSPLHF. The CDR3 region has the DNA TGTGCCAGCAGAATCCGGGACATTAATTCACCCCTCCACTTT.

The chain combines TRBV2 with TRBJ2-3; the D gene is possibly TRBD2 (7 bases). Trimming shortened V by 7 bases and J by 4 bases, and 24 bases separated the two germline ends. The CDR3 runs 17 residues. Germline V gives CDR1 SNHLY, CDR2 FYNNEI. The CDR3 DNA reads TGTGCCAGCAAGGGGAATGACGGCGGGGGCGCGGCAGATACGCAGTATTTT. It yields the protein CASKGNDGGGAADTQYF.

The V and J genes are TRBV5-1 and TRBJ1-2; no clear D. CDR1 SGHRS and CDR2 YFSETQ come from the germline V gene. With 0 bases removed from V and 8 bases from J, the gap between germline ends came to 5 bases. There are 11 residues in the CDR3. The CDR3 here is CASSLESGYTF. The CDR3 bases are TGCGCCAGCAGCTTGGAGAGCGGCTACACCTTC.

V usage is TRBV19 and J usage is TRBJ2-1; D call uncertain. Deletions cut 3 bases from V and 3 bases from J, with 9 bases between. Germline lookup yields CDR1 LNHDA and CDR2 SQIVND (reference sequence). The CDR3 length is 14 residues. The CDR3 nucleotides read TGTGCCAGTAGTATTTCCGGTATCTACAATGAGCAGTTCTTC. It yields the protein CASSISGIYNEQFF.